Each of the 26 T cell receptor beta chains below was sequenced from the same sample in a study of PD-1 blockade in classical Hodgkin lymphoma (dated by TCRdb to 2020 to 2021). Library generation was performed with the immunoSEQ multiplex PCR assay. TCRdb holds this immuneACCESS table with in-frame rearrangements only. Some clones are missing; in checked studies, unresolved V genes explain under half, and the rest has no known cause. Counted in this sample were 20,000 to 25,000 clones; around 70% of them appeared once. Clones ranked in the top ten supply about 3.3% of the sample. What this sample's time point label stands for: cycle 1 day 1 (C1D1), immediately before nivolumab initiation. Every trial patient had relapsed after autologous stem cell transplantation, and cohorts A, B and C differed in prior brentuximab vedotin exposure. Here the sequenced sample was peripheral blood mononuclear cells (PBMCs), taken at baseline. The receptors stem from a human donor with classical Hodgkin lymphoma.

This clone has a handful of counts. The CDR3 bases are TGTGCCAGCAGCGTAGGGGTCTCTAACTATGGCTACACCTTC. It translates to CASSVGVSNYGYTF. The rearrangement links TRBV9 to TRBJ1-2; D uncertain. The germline V gene encodes CDR1 SGDLS and CDR2 YYNGEE. The CDR3 runs to 14 residues. Deletions cut 0 bases from V and 0 bases from J, with 6 bases between.

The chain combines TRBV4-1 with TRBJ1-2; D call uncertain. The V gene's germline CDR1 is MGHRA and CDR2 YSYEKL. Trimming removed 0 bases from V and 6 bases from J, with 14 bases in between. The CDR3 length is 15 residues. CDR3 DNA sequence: TGCGCCAGCAGCCAAGAGCCTGAAGGGTTTGATGGCTACACCTTC. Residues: CASSQEPEGFDGYTF.

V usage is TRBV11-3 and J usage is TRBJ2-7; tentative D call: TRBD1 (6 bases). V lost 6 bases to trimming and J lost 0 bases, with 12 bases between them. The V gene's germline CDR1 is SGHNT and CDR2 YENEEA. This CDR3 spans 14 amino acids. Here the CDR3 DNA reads TGTGCCAGCAGTCCGGACAGCAACTCCTACGAGCAGTACTTC. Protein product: CASSPDSNSYEQYF. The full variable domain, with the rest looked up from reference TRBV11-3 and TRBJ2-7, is EAGVVQSPRYKIIEKKQPVAFWCNPISGHNTLYWYLQNLGQGPELLIRYENEEAVDDSQLPKDRFSAERLKGVDSTLKIQPAELGDSAVYLCASSPDSNSYEQYFGPGTRLTVT.

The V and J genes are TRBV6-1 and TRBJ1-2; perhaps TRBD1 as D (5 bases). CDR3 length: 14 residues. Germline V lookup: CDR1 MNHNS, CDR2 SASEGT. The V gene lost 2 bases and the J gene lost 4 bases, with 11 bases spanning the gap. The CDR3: CASSELPGVYGYTF. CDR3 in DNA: TGTGCCAGCAGTGAACTTCCGGGGGTCTATGGCTACACCTTC.

CDR3 residues: CASSQLGQMNTEAFF. Written as DNA, the CDR3 is TGTGCCAGCAGCCAACTGGGACAGATGAACACTGAAGCTTTCTTT. This rearrangement joins TRBV4-2 to TRBJ1-1, with 7 bases matching TRBD1. The CDR3 is 15 amino acids. Trimming took 2 bases from V and 0 from J; bases not matched to a gene: 3. CDR1 and CDR2 (germline): LGHNA, YNFKEQ.

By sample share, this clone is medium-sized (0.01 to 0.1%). The CDR3 protein is CASSSSTSGGRETQYF. The CDR3 nucleotides are TGTGCCAGCAGCTCCTCGACTAGCGGGGGCCGGGAGACCCAGTACTTC. The V call is TRBV7-9, the J call TRBJ2-5, with 12 nucleotides matching TRBD2. This CDR3 region has 16 residues. Germline values: CDR1 SEHNR, CDR2 FQNEAQ (reference sequence). V shed 4 bases, J shed 5 bases, and the junction held 8 bases outside the gene matches. The entire variable domain, with the rest obtained from reference TRBV7-9 and TRBJ2-5, is as follows: DTGVSQNPRHKITKRGQNVTFRCDPISEHNRLYWYRQTLGQGPEFLTYFQNEAQLEKSRLLSDRFSAERPKGSFSTLEIQRTEQGDSAMYLCASSSSTSGGRETQYFGPGTRLLVL.

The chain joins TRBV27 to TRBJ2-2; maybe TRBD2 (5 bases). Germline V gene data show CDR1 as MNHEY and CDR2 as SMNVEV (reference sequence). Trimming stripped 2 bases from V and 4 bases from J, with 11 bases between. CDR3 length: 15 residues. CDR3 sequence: CASSLEGSRTGELFF. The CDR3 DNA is TGTGCCAGCAGTTTAGAGGGTTCGCGCACCGGGGAGCTGTTTTTT.

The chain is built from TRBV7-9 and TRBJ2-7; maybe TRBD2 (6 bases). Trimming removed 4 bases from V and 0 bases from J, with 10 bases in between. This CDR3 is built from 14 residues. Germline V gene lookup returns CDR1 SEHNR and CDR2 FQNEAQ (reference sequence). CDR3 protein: CASSSRDFSYEQYF. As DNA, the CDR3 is TGTGCCAGCAGCTCCCGGGACTTCTCCTACGAGCAGTACTTC.

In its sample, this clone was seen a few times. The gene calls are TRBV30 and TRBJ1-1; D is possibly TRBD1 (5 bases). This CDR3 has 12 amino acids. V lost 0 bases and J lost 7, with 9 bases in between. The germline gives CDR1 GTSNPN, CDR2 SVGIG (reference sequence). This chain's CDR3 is CAWSVGPFEAFF. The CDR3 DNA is TGTGCCTGGAGTGTGGGGCCTTTTGAAGCTTTCTTT.

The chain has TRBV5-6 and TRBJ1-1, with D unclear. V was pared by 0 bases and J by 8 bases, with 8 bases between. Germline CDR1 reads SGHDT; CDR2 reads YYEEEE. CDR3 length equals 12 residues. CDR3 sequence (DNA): TGTGCCAGCAGCTTGGGGACCTCGGAAGCTTTCTTT. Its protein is CASSLGTSEAFF.

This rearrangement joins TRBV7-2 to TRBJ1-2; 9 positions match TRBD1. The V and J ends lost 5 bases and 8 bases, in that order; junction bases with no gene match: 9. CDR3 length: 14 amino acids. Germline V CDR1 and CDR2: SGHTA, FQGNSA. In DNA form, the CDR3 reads TGTGCCAGCAGCAATACCCCGGGACAGGGCGGCTACACCTTC. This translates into CASSNTPGQGGYTF.

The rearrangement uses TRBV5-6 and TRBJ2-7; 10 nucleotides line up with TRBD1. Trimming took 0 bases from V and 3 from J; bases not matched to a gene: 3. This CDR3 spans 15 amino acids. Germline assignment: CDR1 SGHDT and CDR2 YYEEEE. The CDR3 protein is CASSLAGTGVYEQYF. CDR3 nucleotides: TGTGCCAGCAGCTTGGCCGGGACAGGGGTCTACGAGCAGTACTTC.

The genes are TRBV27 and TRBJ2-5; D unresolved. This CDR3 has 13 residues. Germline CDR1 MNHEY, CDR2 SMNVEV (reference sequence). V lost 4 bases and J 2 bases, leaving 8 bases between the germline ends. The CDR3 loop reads CASSSHPQETQYF. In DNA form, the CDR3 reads TGTGCCAGCAGTTCCCATCCTCAAGAGACCCAGTACTTC.

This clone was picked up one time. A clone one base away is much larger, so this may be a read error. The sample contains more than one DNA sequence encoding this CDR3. CDR3 loop: CASSIGGDSSYEQYF. The CDR3 region has the DNA TGTGCCAGTAGTATAGGAGGGGACAGCTCCTACGAGCAGTACTTC. The chain recombines TRBV19 with TRBJ2-7, with 7 positions matching TRBD1. The germline gives CDR1 LNHDA, CDR2 SQIVND (reference sequence). The V and J ends lost 1 base and 0 bases, in that order; junction bases with no gene match: 3. The CDR3 loop spans 15 amino acids.

This CDR3 is CASSFLAGLAKNIQYF. The CDR3 region has the DNA TGTGCCAGCAGCTTTCTAGCGGGGCTAGCCAAAAACATTCAGTACTTC. This sequence joins TRBV7-2 and TRBJ2-4; 9 bases agree with TRBD2. Germline V lookup: CDR1 SGHTA, CDR2 FQGNSA. This CDR3 is 16 amino acids long. V lost 3 bases to trimming and J lost 0 bases; unmatched junction nucleotides: 3.

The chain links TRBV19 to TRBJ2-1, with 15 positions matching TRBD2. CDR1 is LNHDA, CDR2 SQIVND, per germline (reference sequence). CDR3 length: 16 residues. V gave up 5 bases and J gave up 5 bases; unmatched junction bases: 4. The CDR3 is CASSLGTSGGHNEQFF. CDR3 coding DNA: TGTGCCAGTAGTCTCGGGACTAGCGGGGGGCACAATGAGCAGTTCTTC.

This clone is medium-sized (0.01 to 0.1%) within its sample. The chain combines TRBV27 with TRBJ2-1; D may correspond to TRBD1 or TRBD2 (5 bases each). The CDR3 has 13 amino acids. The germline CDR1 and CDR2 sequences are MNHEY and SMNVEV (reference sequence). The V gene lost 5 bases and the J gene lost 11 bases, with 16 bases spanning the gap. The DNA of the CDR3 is TGTGCCAGCAGTCCCGGGACCGCTATTCAGCAGTTCTTC. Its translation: CASSPGTAIQQFF.

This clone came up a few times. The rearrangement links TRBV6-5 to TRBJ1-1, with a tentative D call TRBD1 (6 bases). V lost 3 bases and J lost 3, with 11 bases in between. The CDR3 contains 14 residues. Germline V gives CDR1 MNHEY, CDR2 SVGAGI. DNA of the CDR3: TGTGCCAGCAGTTATACTGAGGGGGACACTGAAGCTTTCTTT. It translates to CASSYTEGDTEAFF.

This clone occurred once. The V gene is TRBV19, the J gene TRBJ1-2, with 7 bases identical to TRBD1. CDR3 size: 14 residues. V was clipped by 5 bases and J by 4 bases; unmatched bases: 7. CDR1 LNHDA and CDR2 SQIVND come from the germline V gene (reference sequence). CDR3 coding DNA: TGTGCCAGTAGTTCAACAGGGGCGGGCTATGGCTACACCTTC. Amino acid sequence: CASSSTGAGYGYTF. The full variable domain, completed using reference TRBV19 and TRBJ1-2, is DGGITQSPKYLFRKEGQNVTLSCEQNLNHDAMYWYRQDPGQGLRLIYYSQIVNDFQKGDIAEGYSVSREKKESFPLTVTSAQKNPTAFYLCASSSTGAGYGYTFGSGTRLTVV.

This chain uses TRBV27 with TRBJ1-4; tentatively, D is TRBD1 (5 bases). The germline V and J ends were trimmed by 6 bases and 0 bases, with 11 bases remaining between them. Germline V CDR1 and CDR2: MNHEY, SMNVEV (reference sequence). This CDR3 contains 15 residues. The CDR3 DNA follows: TGTGCCAGCAGACCAGGGAGTGCAACTAATGAAAAACTGTTTTTT. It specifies CASRPGSATNEKLFF.

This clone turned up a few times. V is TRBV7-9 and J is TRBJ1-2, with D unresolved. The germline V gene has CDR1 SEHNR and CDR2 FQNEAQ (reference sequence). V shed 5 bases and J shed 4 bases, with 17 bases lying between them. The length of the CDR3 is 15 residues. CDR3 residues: CASSPQADRTYGYTF. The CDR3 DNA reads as TGTGCCAGCAGCCCTCAAGCGGACCGGACCTATGGCTACACCTTC.

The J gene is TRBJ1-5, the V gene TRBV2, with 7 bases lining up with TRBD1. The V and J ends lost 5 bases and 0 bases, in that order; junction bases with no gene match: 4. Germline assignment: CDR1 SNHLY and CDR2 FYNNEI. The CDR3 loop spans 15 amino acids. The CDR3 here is CASSNRGYSNQPQHF. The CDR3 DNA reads TGTGCCAGCAGTAACAGGGGTTATAGCAATCAGCCCCAGCATTTT.

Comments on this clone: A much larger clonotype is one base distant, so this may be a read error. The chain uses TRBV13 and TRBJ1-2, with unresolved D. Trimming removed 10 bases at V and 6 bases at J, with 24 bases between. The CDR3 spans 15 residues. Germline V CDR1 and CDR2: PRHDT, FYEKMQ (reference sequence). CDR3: CATAPDLQNYHGYTF. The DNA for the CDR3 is TGTGCCACCGCTCCGGACCTTCAAAATTATCATGGCTACACCTTC. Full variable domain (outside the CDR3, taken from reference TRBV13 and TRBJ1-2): AAGVIQSPRHLIKEKRETATLKCYPIPRHDTVYWYQQGPGQDPQFLISFYEKMQSDKGSIPDRFSAQQFSDYHSELNMSSLELGDSALYFCATAPDLQNYHGYTFGSGTRLTVV.

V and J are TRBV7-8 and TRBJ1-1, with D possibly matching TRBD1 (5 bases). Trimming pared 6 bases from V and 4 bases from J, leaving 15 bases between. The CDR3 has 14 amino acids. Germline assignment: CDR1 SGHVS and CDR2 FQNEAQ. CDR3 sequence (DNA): TGTGCCAGCAGACCCATCCAGGGTCCCACTGAAGCTTTCTTT. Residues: CASRPIQGPTEAFF.

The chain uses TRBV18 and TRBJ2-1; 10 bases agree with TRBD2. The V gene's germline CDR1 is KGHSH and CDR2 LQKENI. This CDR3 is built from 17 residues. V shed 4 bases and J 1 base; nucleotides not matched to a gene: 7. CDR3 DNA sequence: TGTGCCAGCTCACTTATCGGGACTAGCGATTCCTACAATGAGCAGTTCTTC. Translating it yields CASSLIGTSDSYNEQFF.

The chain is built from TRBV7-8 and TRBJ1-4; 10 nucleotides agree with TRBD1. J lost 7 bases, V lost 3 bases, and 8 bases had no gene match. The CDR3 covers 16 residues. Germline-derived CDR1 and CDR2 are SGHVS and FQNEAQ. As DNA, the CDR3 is TGTGCCAGCAGCTTTTTGGGACAGGGGATGGGTGAAAAACTGTTTTTT. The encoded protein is CASSFLGQGMGEKLFF. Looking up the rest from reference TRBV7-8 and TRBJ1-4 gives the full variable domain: GAGVSQSPRYKVAKRGQDVALRCDPISGHVSLFWYQQALGQGPEFLTYFQNEAQLDKSGLPSDRFFAERPEGSVSTLKIQRTQQEDSAVYLCASSFLGQGMGEKLFFGSGTQLSVL.